The source of this T cell receptor beta chain is a study of post-analysis software for immune sequencing data. Unique molecular identifiers tagged the TCR beta cDNA libraries. TCRdb processed the PCR reads anew with MiXCR; each CDR3 protein has one entry. The sample lists roughly 540,000 distinct CDR3 sequences, 30% to 40% occurring once. The CDR3 runs 12 residues. V was clipped by 4 bases and J by 0 bases, with 4 bases between them. The V gene's germline CDR1 is ENHRY and CDR2 SYGVKD. Study-level points and caveats: Those samples that were prepared in the same batch co-clustered strongly by F measure. When patients were compared with controls, a handful of TRBV segments were more frequent, TRBV5-6, TRBV5-1 and TRBV20-1 among them.

This clonotype was seen at least ten times. Its cognate antigen is unknown. The rearrangement joins TRBV10-3 to TRBJ2-7, with D hard to call. Sequences were obtained from blood. This clonotype originated in a girl aged 2 to 17 with multiple sclerosis. DNA for the CDR3: TGTGCCATCAGTGGTAGCTCCTACGAGCAGTACTTC. As protein: CAISGSSYEQYF.